This entry lists 13 T cell receptor beta chains sequenced from one sample in a study of blood T cell repertoires in COVID-19. Produced via immunoSEQ multiplex PCR; TCRdb's table is partial and in-frame only. This table has approximately 69,000 clones, nearly 90% appearing once. The sequenced sample was peripheral blood. The receptors shown here come from a man aged 50 or older with acute or convalescent COVID-19.

The V gene is TRBV3-1 (or the pseudogene TRBV3-2), the J gene TRBJ2-5; 9 bases align to TRBD2. The germline V gene encodes CDR1 LGHDT and CDR2 YNNKEL (reference sequence). This CDR3 is 14 amino acids long. The V gene end was trimmed by 3 bases and the J gene end by 5 bases; junction bases not matched to a gene: 4. CDR3 loop: CASSHAGGAETQYF. The CDR3 nucleotides read TGTGCCAGCAGCCACGCGGGGGGGGCGGAGACCCAGTACTTC.

The rearrangement uses TRBV5-1 and TRBJ1-2, with 7 nucleotides matching TRBD1. The CDR3 length is 14 residues. The germline gives CDR1 SGHRS, CDR2 YFSETQ. V lost 4 bases and J lost 3; bases outside the gene matches: 6. This CDR3 reads CASSPGQAYYGYTF. Written as DNA, the CDR3 is TGCGCCAGCAGCCCAGGACAGGCCTACTATGGCTACACCTTC. Variable domain in full (rest from reference TRBV5-1 and TRBJ1-2): KAGVTQTPRYLIKTRGQQVTLSCSPISGHRSVSWYQQTPGQGLQFLFEYFSETQRNKGNFPGRFSGRQFSNSRSEMNVSTLELGDSALYLCASSPGQAYYGYTFGSGTRLTVV.

This clone was seen a few times. The rearrangement uses TRBV12-2 and TRBJ2-7; the table's D call, TRBD1, was not checked against the DNA. TRBV12-2 is tagged as a pseudogene. The CDR3 sequence is 15 residues long. The CDR3 loop reads CASRLVRDRVYEQYF. The CDR3, as DNA: TGTGCAAGTCGCTTAGTTCGGGACAGGGTCTACGAGCAGTACTTC.

The gene calls are TRBV18 and TRBJ1-2; D possibly corresponds to TRBD1 (6 bases). Trimming removed 2 bases at V and 1 base at J, with 11 bases between. There are 15 residues in the CDR3. Per germline, CDR1 KGHSH and CDR2 LQKENI. Here the CDR3 DNA reads TGTGCCAGCTCACCAACGGCAGGGGATAACTATGGCTACACCTTC. It encodes CASSPTAGDNYGYTF.

V usage is TRBV27 and J usage is TRBJ2-5, with D possibly matching TRBD2 (5 bases). The CDR3 is 13 residues long. Between the trimmed V and J ends, which lost 5 bases and 7 bases, there was a span of 14 bases. Germline CDR1 and CDR2: MNHEY and SMNVEV (reference sequence). CDR3 sequence (DNA): TGTGCCAGCAGTCCCACGACCCGGGGGACCCAGTACTTC. It encodes CASSPTTRGTQYF.

This clone is a singleton in its sample. The J gene is TRBJ2-7, the V gene TRBV11-3, with 10 bases matching TRBD2. The germline V gene encodes CDR1 SGHNT and CDR2 YENEEA. Losses at the gene ends were 4 bases for V and 5 bases for J; bases not matched to a gene: 8. The CDR3 is 15 amino acids. This CDR3 reads CASSSLAGGLDEQYF. The CDR3 bases are TGTGCCAGCAGCTCTTTAGCGGGAGGACTGGACGAGCAGTACTTC.

For the CDR3, the DNA is TGTGCCAGCAGTTCCCAGGGGCGCAGGGGGGCTTTCTTT. It specifies CASSSQGRRGAFF. V is TRBV12-3 or TRBV12-4 and J is TRBJ1-1; 7 bases are shared with TRBD1. V shed 4 bases and J 11 bases; nucleotides not matched to a gene: 10. This CDR3 contains 13 residues.

This rearrangement joins TRBV11-2 to TRBJ1-5; D is perhaps TRBD1 (6 bases). The CDR3 extends over 14 amino acids. Trimming shortened V by 8 bases and J by 5 bases, and 16 bases separated the two germline ends. Germline V lookup: CDR1 SGHAT, CDR2 FQNNGV. The CDR3 nucleotides are TGTGCCAGCGGACCGGGACACGGCGATCAGCCCCAGCATTTT. It specifies CASGPGHGDQPQHF.

The CDR3 DNA is TGTGCCAGCAGCTTTCGCCGGGACAGGGTAGGCCAAGAGACCCAGTACTTC. Amino acid sequence: CASSFRRDRVGQETQYF. The chain recombines TRBV7-8 with TRBJ2-5; 9 nucleotides align to TRBD1. Germline V gene lookup returns CDR1 SGHVS and CDR2 FQNEAQ. This CDR3 comprises 17 residues. V lost 3 bases and J lost 1; bases outside the gene matches: 9.

This chain uses TRBV9 with TRBJ2-5; 11 nucleotides agree with TRBD1. Germline values: CDR1 SGDLS, CDR2 YYNGEE. V trimming: 4 bases; J trimming: 5 bases; junction bases outside the gene matches: 7. CDR3 length: 15 residues. The chain's CDR3 is CASSTRTGGRETQYF. As DNA, the CDR3 is TGTGCCAGCAGCACCCGGACAGGGGGCAGGGAGACCCAGTACTTC.

This chain connects TRBV2 to TRBJ2-7; 11 nucleotides line up with TRBD2. The CDR3 runs to 13 residues. Germline V CDR1 and CDR2: SNHLY, FYNNEI. The junction had 6 bases not matched to a gene; V was cut back by 9 bases and J by 5 bases. The CDR3 region is CASLTSGSDEQYF. Written as DNA, the CDR3 is TGTGCCAGTCTTACTAGCGGGAGTGACGAGCAGTACTTC. Full variable domain (rest looked up from reference TRBV2 and TRBJ2-7): EPEVTQTPSHQVTQMGQEVILRCVPISNHLYFYWYRQILGQKVEFLVSFYNNEISEKSEIFDDQFSVERPDGSNFTLKIRSTKLEDSAMYFCASLTSGSDEQYFGPGTRLTVT.

This clone appeared a single time. The V and J genes are TRBV6-6 and TRBJ2-7, with D perhaps matching TRBD1 (6 bases). The CDR3 is 15 residues long. CDR1 is MNHNY and CDR2 is SVGAGI in the germline V gene (reference sequence). Trimming left V 2 bases short and J 2 bases short, with 13 bases between. CDR3 region: CASSYVGTPTYEQYF. In DNA form, the CDR3 reads TGTGCCAGCAGTTACGTCGGGACACCGACCTACGAGCAGTACTTC.

The J gene is TRBJ2-7, the V gene TRBV27; unclear D gene. V shed 5 bases and J shed 0 bases, with 5 bases lying between them. CDR1 and CDR2 (germline): MNHEY, SMNVEV (reference sequence). The CDR3 spans 12 residues. The CDR3 spells CASSPNSYEQYF. CDR3 coding DNA: TGTGCCAGCAGTCCCAACTCCTACGAGCAGTACTTC.